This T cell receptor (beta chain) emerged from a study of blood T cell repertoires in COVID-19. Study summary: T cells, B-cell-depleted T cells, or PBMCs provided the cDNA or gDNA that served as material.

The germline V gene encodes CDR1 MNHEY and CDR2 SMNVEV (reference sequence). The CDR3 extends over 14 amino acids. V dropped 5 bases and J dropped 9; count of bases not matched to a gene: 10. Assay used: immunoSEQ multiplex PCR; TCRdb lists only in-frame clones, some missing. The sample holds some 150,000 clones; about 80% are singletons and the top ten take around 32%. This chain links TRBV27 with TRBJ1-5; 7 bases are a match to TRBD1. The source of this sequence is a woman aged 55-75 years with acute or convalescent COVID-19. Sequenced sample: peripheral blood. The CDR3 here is CASSPGTALWPQHF. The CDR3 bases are TGTGCCAGCAGTCCGGGGACAGCCCTCTGGCCCCAGCATTTT.